The clone carrying this TCR beta chain was seen a few times. Its cognate antigen is unknown. Data came from immunoSEQ multiplex PCR; TCRdb stores just in-frame clones and leaves some out. The data show about 72,000 clones, with about 88% seen just once and more than 25% held by the top ten. The data belong to a study of T cell responses to AZD1222 COVID-19 vaccine. Study outcomes and limitations: Among spike-specific TCRs, nearly half reportedly target unmutated variant regions. With dominance at 160-218 and 743-854, vaccine-associated CD4 TCRs spanned spike.

This CDR3 region has 15 residues. CDR1 and CDR2 from the germline V gene are SGHNT and YYREEE (reference sequence). V lost 3 bases and J 3 bases, leaving 14 bases between the germline ends. The TCR was taken from an adult who received the AZD1222 COVID-19 vaccine. This chain links TRBV5-4 with TRBJ2-3; a weak D match, TRBD2 (6 bases). The sequencing here drew on peripheral blood, taken 28 days after the second AZD1222 dose. CDR3 amino acids: CASSSREIGTDTQYF. The CDR3 DNA is TGTGCCAGCAGCTCCCGGGAGATTGGGACAGATACGCAGTATTTT.